This TCR beta chain stems from a study of OX40 agonist ivuxolimab in advanced cancers. Looking at the study overall: The costimulatory receptor OX40 (CD134) was targeted by ivuxolimab, a fully human IgG2 agonistic monoclonal antibody. Partial responses occurred in three dose-escalation patients: two with cutaneous melanoma and one with hepatocellular carcinoma. The dose-escalation cohort was roughly 80% male with a mean age of about 65 years, ranging from about 23 to 85. Patients were allowed to have had prior anti-PD-1, anti-PD-L1 or anti-CTLA-4 therapy, and approximately 40% of the dose-escalation patients had been treated with checkpoint inhibitors. The paper describes the monotherapy dose-escalation part (N of about 50 patients) of the phase I trial of ivuxolimab. Intravenous ivuxolimab was administered to patients every 2 weeks at six dose levels: 0.01, 0.1, 0.3, 1.5, 3 and 10 mg/kg. Peripheral TCRbeta sequencing aimed to test whether ivuxolimab altered TCR sequence diversity and caused clonal T-cell expansion. Of the roughly 52 patients in dose escalation, about 20 had hepatocellular carcinoma, some 15 had melanoma, 9 had renal cell carcinoma and 9 had head and neck cancer.

The CDR3 holds 13 amino acids from the cysteine to the phenylalanine. Only the CDR3 region is kept as DNA, spanning 39 bases read in frame from base 1. The CDR1 and CDR2 encoded by the germline V gene (reference sequence) are MNHEY and SMNVEV. At the junction V is shortened by 5 bases and J by 0 bases, with 5 bases in between. Genomic DNA was extracted from sorted cells for sequencing of the TCRbeta CDR3 region. The immunoSEQ Assay was used for sequencing of TCRbeta CDR3 regions. This immuneACCESS table, as held by TCRdb, lists in-frame sequences with V and J called but not all clones. Of the missing ones, under half trace to an unresolved V gene in checked studies; the others have no known cause. The sample contains under 75,000 clones, 65% to 85% of them found a single time. The ten largest clones represent roughly 0.8% of the sample. In regard to this clone: Its antigen is not yet known. No much larger clone is present one base from it, and per-base qualities are unavailable. This same CDR3 is encoded by further DNA sequences in the sample.

The trial excluded patients who had a history of autoimmune disease or were on systemic immunosuppression. Peripheral blood for TCR sequencing was drawn from every dose cohort at baseline, at cycle 4 day 1 and at cycle 7 day 1. Samples came from an open-label, multicenter, first-in-human phase I dose-escalation trial of ivuxolimab. Adults with locally advanced or metastatic melanoma, renal cell carcinoma, hepatocellular carcinoma or head and neck squamous cell carcinoma were enrolled in the trial. Before TCR sequencing, CD4+ T cells and CD8+ T cells from peripheral blood were sorted into separate populations. General conclusions and limits of the study: Low levels of normalized T-cell clonal expansion were also seen in some patients who did not respond. After ivuxolimab, more expanded clones were found on average in CD8+ T cells than in CD4+ T cells. The antigen specificity of the peripheral T cells that underwent clonal expansion was not determined. In the 0.1-3.0 mg/kg groups, partial responders were among the patients with the lowest normalized peripheral clonal expansion, particularly in CD8+ T cells. At doses of 0.1 to 3.0 mg/kg, clonal expansion of both CD4+ and CD8+ T cells in blood was seen between baseline and week 6.

This chain is built from TRBV27 and TRBJ1-3; too little of a D gene remains to name it. The clonotype originates from an adult with an advanced solid tumor such as melanoma, head and neck, liver or kidney cancer. Material: CD4+ or CD8+ T cells sorted from blood, obtained in a trial of the OX40 agonist ivuxolimab. The CDR3 corresponds to CASSLYSGNTIYF. DNA sequence: TGTGCCAGCAGTCTCTACTCTGGAAACACCATATATTTT.